The 5 T cell receptor beta chains in this list originate from one sample, sequenced in a study of T cell responses to AZD1222 COVID-19 vaccine. Sequenced by immunoSEQ multiplex PCR; TCRdb stores in-frame clones only, minus some. The table shows roughly 150,000 clones, with roughly nine tenths occurring only once. The sequences come from peripheral blood, collected 28 days after the second AZD1222 dose. The receptors were sampled from an adult who received the AZD1222 COVID-19 vaccine.

The chain combines TRBV4-2 with TRBJ2-3; tentatively, D is TRBD2 (6 bases). The CDR3 consists of 17 residues. Looked up from germline, CDR1 is LGHNA and CDR2 is YNFKEQ. The V end was cut by 2 bases, the J end by 1 base, with 16 bases between. The CDR3 DNA sequence: TGTGCCAGCAGCCAATATGTGTCGGGAGAGGGCACAGATACGCAGTATTTT. Its translation: CASSQYVSGEGTDTQYF.

V and J are TRBV11-2 and TRBJ1-2; tentatively, D is TRBD1 (6 bases). CDR1 and CDR2 (germline): SGHAT, FQNNGV. The CDR3 extends over 16 amino acids. Trimming removed 1 base at V and 8 bases at J, with 20 bases between. The DNA of the CDR3 is TGTGCCAGCAGCTTAGGAGTCTGGGGGGGGCCGAAAGGCTACACCTTC. It codes for CASSLGVWGGPKGYTF.

This clone was seen once. The J gene is TRBJ2-3, the V gene TRBV10-3; TRBD1 matches 9 bases. This CDR3 has 16 residues. Germline V gene sequence: CDR1 ENHRY, CDR2 SYGVKD. Trimming at V came to 2 bases and at J to 1 base, leaving 4 bases not matched to a gene. CDR3 region: CAISEKQGARTDTQYF. The CDR3 bases are TGTGCCATCAGTGAGAAACAGGGGGCTCGCACAGATACGCAGTATTTT.

The chain joins TRBV15 to TRBJ2-5; unclear D gene. The CDR3 length is 12 residues. With 4 bases removed from V and 5 bases from J, the gap between germline ends came to 8 bases. From germline, CDR1 is LNHNV and CDR2 YYDKDF (reference sequence). The CDR3 region has the DNA TGTGCCACCAGCATCGGGTGGGAGACCCAGTACTTC. Its protein product is CATSIGWETQYF. Based on the CDR3 plus reference TRBV15 and TRBJ2-5, the full variable domain is DAMVIQNPRYQVTQFGKPVTLSCSQTLNHNVMYWYQQKSSQAPKLLFHYYDKDFNNEADTPDNFQSRRPNTSFCFLDIRSPGLGDTAMYLCATSIGWETQYFGPGTRLLVL.

The V gene is TRBV5-1, the J gene TRBJ1-5; the match to TRBD1 covers 8 bases. CDR1 SGHRS and CDR2 YFSETQ come from the germline V gene. The V gene end was trimmed by 3 bases and the J gene end by 7 bases; junction bases not matched to a gene: 3. CDR3 length: 13 residues. The CDR3 nucleotides read TGCGCCAGCAGCTCACAGGGGGGCCAGCCCCAGCATTTT. Translated, it gives CASSSQGGQPQHF.